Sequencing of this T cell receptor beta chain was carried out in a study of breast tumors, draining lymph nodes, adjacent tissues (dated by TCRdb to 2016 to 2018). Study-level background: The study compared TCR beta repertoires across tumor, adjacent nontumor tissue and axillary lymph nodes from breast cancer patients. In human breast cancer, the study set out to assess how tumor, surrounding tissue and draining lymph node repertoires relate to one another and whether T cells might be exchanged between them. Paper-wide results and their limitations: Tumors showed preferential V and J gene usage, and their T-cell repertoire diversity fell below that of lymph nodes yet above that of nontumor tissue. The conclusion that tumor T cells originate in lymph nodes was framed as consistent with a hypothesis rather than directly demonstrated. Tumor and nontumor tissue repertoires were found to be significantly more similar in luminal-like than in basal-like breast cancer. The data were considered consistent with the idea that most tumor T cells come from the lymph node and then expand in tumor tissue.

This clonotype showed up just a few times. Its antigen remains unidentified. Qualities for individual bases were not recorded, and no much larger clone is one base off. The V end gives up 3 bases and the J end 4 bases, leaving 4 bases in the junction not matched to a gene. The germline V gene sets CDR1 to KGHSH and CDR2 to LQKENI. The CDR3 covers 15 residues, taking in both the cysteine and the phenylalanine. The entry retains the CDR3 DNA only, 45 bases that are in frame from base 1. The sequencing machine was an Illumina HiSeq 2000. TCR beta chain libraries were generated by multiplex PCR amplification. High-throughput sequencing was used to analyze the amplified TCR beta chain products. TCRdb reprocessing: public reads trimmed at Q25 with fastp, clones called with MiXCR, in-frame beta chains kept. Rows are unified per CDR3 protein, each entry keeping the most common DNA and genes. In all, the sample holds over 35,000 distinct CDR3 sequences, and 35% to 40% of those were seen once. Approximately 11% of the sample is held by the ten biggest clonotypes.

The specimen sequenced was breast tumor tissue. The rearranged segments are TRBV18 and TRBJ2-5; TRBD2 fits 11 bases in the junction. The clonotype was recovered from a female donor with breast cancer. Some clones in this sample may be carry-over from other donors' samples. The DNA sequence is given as TGTGCCAGCTCACCCCTTAGCGGGAGGGGAGAGACCCAGTACTTC. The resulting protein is CASSPLSGRGETQYF.